This T cell receptor (beta chain) was observed in a study of tumor and adjacent non-tumor tissue in lung cancer. Across the study: Patients were aged roughly 31 to 76, roughly 9 men and 4 to 6 women, stage I to III.

A modified ARM-PCR protocol with three rounds of nested PCR amplified TCRbeta. Each CDR3 protein gets one entry after TCRdb re-called the multiplex PCR reads with MiXCR. This sample carries roughly 120,000 distinct CDR3 sequences, around 82% of them seen once, and the ten largest clones take about 22%. About this clonotype itself: At one of its ends the junction is not consistent with the germline gene, which may arise from a read error.

Per germline, CDR1 MNHNS and CDR2 SASEGT. This CDR3 contains 15 residues. This sample's RNA came from whole unsorted tissue. Between August and November 2014, newly diagnosed, chemotherapy-naive lung cancer patients underwent thoracic surgery in China. The gene calls are TRBV6-1 and TRBJ2-2; D might be TRBD2 (6 bases). This sequence was found in a man aged 70 or older with non-small cell lung cancer. Source material: lung tumor tissue. CDR3 nucleotides: TGTGCCAGCAGCTTAGGAGGGGCGTACACCGAGGAGCTGTTTTTT. It specifies CASSLGGAYTEELFF.